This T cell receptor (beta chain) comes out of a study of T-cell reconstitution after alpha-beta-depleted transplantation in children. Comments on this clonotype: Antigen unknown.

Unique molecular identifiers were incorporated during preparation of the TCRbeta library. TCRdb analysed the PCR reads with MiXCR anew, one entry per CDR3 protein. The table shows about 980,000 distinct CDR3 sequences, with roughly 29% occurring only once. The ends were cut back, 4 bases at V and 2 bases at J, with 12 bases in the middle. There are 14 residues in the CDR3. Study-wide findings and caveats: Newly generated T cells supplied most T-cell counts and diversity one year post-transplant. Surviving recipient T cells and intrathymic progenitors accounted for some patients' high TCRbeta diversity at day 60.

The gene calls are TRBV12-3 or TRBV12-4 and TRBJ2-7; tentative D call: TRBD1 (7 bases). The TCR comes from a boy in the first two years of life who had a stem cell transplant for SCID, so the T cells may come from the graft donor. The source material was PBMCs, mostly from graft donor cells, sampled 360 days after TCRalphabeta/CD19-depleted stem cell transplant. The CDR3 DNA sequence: TGTGCCAGCAGTTCGGAGGGGGCCACCTACGAGCAGTACTTC. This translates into CASSSEGATYEQYF.